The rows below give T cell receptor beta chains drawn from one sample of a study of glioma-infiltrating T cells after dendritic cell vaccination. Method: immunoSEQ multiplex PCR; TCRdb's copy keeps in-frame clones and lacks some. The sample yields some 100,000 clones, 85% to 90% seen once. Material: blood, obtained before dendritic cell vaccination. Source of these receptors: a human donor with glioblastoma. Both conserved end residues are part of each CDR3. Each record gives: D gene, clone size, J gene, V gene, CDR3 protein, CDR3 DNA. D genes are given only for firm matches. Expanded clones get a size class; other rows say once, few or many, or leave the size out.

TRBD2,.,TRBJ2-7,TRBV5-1,CASSSPGGAHSYEQYF,TGCGCCAGCAGCTCTCCGGGGGGGGCACACTCCTACGAGCAGTACTTC
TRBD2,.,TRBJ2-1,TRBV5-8,CASSLTIGERGVNEQFF,TGTGCCAGCAGCTTGACCATTGGGGAGCGGGGGGTAAATGAGCAGTTCTTC
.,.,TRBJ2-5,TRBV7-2,CASSLPGAETQYF,TGTGCCAGCAGCTTACCGGGTGCCGAGACCCAGTACTTC
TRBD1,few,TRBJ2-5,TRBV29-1,CSPGTGETQYF,TGCAGTCCCGGGACAGGGGAGACCCAGTACTTC
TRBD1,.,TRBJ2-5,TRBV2,CASSARASTGEETQYF,TGTGCCAGCAGTGCCCGCGCCTCGACAGGGGAAGAGACCCAGTACTTC
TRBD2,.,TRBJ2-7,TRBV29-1,CSVGLAGGLLGEQYF,TGCAGCGTTGGACTAGCGGGAGGTCTACTGGGGGAGCAGTACTTC
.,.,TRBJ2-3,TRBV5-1,CASSFIVADTQYF,TGCGCCAGCAGCTTTATCGTAGCAGATACGCAGTATTTT
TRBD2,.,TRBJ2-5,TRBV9,CASSVDASGGTQETQYF,TGTGCCAGCAGCGTAGATGCTAGCGGGGGAACCCAAGAGACCCAGTACTTC
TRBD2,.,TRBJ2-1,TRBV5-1,CASSVSGGSSYNEQFF,TGCGCCAGCTCCGTATCGGGGGGGAGTTCCTACAATGAGCAGTTCTTC
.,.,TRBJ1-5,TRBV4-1,CASSYGLDSIPQPQHF,TGCGCCAGCAGCTATGGATTGGACTCGATTCCGCAGCCCCAGCATTTT
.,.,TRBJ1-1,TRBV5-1,CASSLSASNTEAFF,TGCGCCAGCAGCTTGAGCGCCTCGAACACTGAAGCTTTCTTT
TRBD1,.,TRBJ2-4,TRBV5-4,CASSLSGGNIQYF,TGTGCCAGCAGCTTATCAGGGGGAAACATTCAGTACTTC
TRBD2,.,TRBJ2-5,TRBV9,CASNPGGGETQYF,TGTGCCAGCAACCCGGGGGGAGGAGAGACCCAGTACTTC
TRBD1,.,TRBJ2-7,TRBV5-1,CASSLWTGQGYEQYF,TGCGCCAGCAGCTTGTGGACGGGACAGGGCTACGAGCAGTACTTC
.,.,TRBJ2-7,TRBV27,CASSRGGGRRSYEQYF,TGTGCCAGCAGTAGGGGGGGAGGGAGGAGGTCCTACGAGCAGTACTTC
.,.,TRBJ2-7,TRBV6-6,CASSRTDYEQYF,TGTGCCAGCAGCCGGACAGATTACGAGCAGTACTTC
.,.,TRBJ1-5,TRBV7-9,CASSLDGRGDQPQHF,TGTGCCAGCAGCTTAGATGGGAGGGGGGATCAGCCCCAGCATTTT
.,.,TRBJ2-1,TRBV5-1,CASSPTVGVWNEQFF,TGCGCCAGCAGCCCCACGGTTGGAGTGTGGAATGAGCAGTTCTTC
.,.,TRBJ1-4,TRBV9,CASSAGGAQGRGEKLFF,TGTGCCAGCAGCGCCGGTGGTGCCCAGGGTAGGGGGGAAAAACTGTTTTTT
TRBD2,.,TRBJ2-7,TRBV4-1,CASSDAGGPYEQYF,TGCGCCAGCAGCGACGCGGGAGGGCCCTACGAGCAGTACTTC
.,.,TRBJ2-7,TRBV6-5,CASSRGTLEYEQYF,TGTGCCAGCAGTAGGGGGACACTCGAGTACGAGCAGTACTTC
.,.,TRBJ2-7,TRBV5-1,CASSFMDSSYEQYF,TGCGCCAGCAGCTTTATGGACAGCTCCTACGAGCAGTACTTC
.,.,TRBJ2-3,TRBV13,CASSFPGGETTDTQYF,TGTGCCAGCAGCTTCCCGGGCGGGGAGACCACAGATACGCAGTATTTT
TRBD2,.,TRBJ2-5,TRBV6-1,CASSGYRGGRETQYF,TGTGCCAGCAGTGGATACCGGGGGGGCCGGGAGACCCAGTACTTC
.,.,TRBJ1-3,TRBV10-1,CASSDRVGNTIYF,TGCGCCAGCAGTGACCGAGTGGGAAACACCATATATTTT
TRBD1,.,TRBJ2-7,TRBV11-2,CASSSPPTGGTYEQYF,TGTGCCAGCAGCTCTCCCCCCACAGGGGGGACCTACGAGCAGTACTTC
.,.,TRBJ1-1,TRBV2,CASIRNGGAGTEAFF,TGTGCCAGCATCCGGAATGGGGGGGCTGGCACTGAAGCTTTCTTT
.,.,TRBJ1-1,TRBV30,CAYATNTEAFF,TGTGCCTACGCGACTAACACTGAAGCTTTCTTT
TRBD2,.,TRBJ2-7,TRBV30,CAWSVLPSGYEQYF,TGTGCCTGGAGTGTACTCCCTAGCGGGTACGAGCAGTACTTC
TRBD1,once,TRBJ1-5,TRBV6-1,CASNLARGRGQPQHF,TGTGCCAGCAATCTAGCCAGGGGGCGCGGACAGCCCCAGCATTTT
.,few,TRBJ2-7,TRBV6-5,CASSYREPYEQYF,TGTGCCAGCAGTTACAGGGAGCCCTACGAGCAGTACTTC
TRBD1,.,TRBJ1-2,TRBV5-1,CASSLGTAPYGYTF,TGCGCCAGCAGCCTGGGGACAGCCCCCTATGGCTACACCTTC
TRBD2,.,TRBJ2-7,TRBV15,CATSRGTGGREQYF,TGTGCCACCAGCAGAGGGACGGGAGGGAGGGAGCAGTACTTC
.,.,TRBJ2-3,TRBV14,CASSQGRSEDTQYF,TGTGCCAGCAGCCAAGGGCGAAGCGAAGATACGCAGTATTTT
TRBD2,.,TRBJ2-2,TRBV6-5,CASRKSGANTGELFF,TGTGCCAGCAGAAAGAGCGGGGCGAACACCGGGGAGCTGTTTTTT
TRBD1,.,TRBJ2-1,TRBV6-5,CASSPLGTGYNEQFF,TGTGCCAGCAGCCCCCTCGGGACAGGGTACAATGAGCAGTTCTTC
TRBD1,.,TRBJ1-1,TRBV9,CASSQDRGTEAFF,TGTGCCAGCAGTCAGGACAGGGGCACTGAAGCTTTCTTT
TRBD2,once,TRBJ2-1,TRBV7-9,CASGWTSGRPQTYNEQFF,TGTGCCAGCGGATGGACTAGCGGGCGACCGCAAACCTACAATGAGCAGTTCTTC
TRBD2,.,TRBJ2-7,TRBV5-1,CASSFSRASGDFSYEQYF,TGCGCCAGCAGCTTCAGTCGGGCTAGCGGGGATTTTTCCTACGAGCAGTACTTC
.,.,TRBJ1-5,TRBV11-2,CASSSGRLQHF,TGTGCCAGCAGCTCAGGTAGGCTCCAGCATTTT
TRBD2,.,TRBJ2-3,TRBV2,CASKSQAGGTDTQYF,TGTGCCAGCAAATCTCAGGCGGGGGGCACAGATACGCAGTATTTT
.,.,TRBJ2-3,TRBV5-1,CASSDHRSGPTDTQYF,TGCGCCAGCAGCGACCACAGGTCAGGTCCCACAGATACGCAGTATTTT
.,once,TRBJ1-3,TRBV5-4,CASSLVGTSGNTIYF,TGTGCCAGCAGCTTGGTTGGGACATCCGGAAACACCATATATTTT
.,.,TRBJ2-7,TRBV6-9,CASTPLRGGSYEQYF,TGTGCCAGCACCCCCCTGAGGGGAGGCTCCTACGAGCAGTACTTC
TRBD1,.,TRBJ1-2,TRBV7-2,CASSPGQTYGYTF,TGTGCCAGCAGCCCGGGACAGACCTATGGCTACACCTTC
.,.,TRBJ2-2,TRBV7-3,CASSLMASSNTGELFF,TGTGCCAGCAGCTTAATGGCCAGTTCGAACACCGGGGAGCTGTTTTTT
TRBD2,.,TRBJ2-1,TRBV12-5,CASGIAGGGNEQFF,TGTGCTAGTGGTATAGCGGGGGGGGGAAATGAGCAGTTCTTC